The next 28 T cell receptor beta chains were all read from a single sample in a study of Graves' ophthalmopathy and Graves' hyperthyroidism (dated by TCRdb to the late 2010s). TCRdb lists the instrument as Illumina HiSeq 2000. For repertoire sequencing, the TCR beta CDR3 regions were amplified from RNA transcripts. The first round was an RT-PCR using HTBI primers with the Qiagen OneStep RT-PCR kit, and this first round was followed by a second-round multiplex PCR, then size selection and purification. TCRdb handled the public reads itself, with Q25 trimming in fastp and clone calling in MiXCR, and kept productive beta chains. Rows matching on CDR3 protein sequence are summarized as one entry with the most common DNA and genes. This sample is represented by around 1,000,000 distinct CDR3 sequences; around a third of them were singletons. The ten largest clones take up approximately 12% of the sample.

The specimen was peripheral blood or thyroid tissue (not recorded which). The receptors stem from an adult man with Graves' hyperthyroidism.

J is TRBJ2-7 and V is TRBV5-1; the match to TRBD2 covers 10 bases. This CDR3 region has 18 residues. Per the germline V gene, CDR1 is SGHRS and CDR2 is YFSETQ. Trimming at V came to 1 base and at J to 5 bases, leaving 15 bases not matched to a gene. The CDR3 is CASSLQGSGRPTTHEQYF. The CDR3 DNA reads as TGCGCCAGCAGCTTGCAAGGTAGCGGGAGGCCGACAACCCACGAGCAGTACTTC.

This clonotype was detected a few times. At one boundary the junction diverges from the germline segment, which might be a read error. The rearrangement uses TRBV25-1 and TRBJ1-6, with 10 bases that match TRBD1. The CDR3 contains 13 residues. Germline V gene lookup returns CDR1 MGHDK and CDR2 SYGVNS. The CDR3 coding sequence is TGTGCCAGTAGTGGGGGACAGGGGACTCCCCTCCACTTT. It specifies CASSGGQGTPLHF.

The chain uses TRBV14 and TRBJ2-1; possible D gene TRBD2, 6 bases. Germline V gene sequence: CDR1 SGHDN, CDR2 FVKESK. CDR3 length: 13 residues. V was shortened by 0 bases and J by 10 bases, with 10 bases between the two germline ends. The CDR3 reads CASSQEWGGEQFF. The CDR3 DNA reads TGTGCCAGCAGCCAAGAATGGGGAGGCGAGCAGTTCTTC.

This chain connects TRBV30 to TRBJ1-2; the match to TRBD1 covers 9 bases. The V segment lost 8 bases and the J segment 2 bases; nucleotides outside the gene matches: 6. This CDR3 contains 13 residues. Germline CDR1 GTSNPN, CDR2 SVGIG (reference sequence). CDR3 protein: CAGETGGNYGYTF. CDR3 DNA: TGTGCCGGAGAGACAGGGGGGAACTATGGCTACACCTTC.

This clonotype has ten or more counts. The chain employs TRBV19 and TRBJ1-4; maybe TRBD1 (6 bases). CDR1 is LNHDA and CDR2 is SQIVND in the germline V gene (reference sequence). V lost 9 bases and J 6 bases, leaving 14 bases between the germline ends. The CDR3 is made up of 13 amino acids. The CDR3 reads CASQDSRDEKLFF. The CDR3 region has the DNA TGTGCCAGCCAGGACAGCCGAGATGAAAAACTGTTTTTT.

The sample holds many counts of this clonotype. J is TRBJ2-2 and V is TRBV12-3 or TRBV12-4; tentatively, D is TRBD2 (7 bases). There are 14 residues in the CDR3. The germline V and J ends were trimmed by 6 bases and 1 base, with 9 bases remaining between them. This CDR3 is CASRAGQNTGELFF. CDR3 sequence (DNA): TGTGCCAGCAGAGCGGGACAGAACACCGGGGAGCTGTTTTTT.

This clonotype was counted many times. This rearrangement joins TRBV7-9 to TRBJ1-1; TRBD1 agrees at 7 bases. The length of the CDR3 is 15 residues. Germline V gives CDR1 SEHNR, CDR2 FQNEAQ (reference sequence). The junction had 11 bases not matched to a gene; V was cut back by 5 bases and J by 5 bases. The CDR3 spells CASSPPTDRATEAFF. The DNA of the CDR3 is TGTGCCAGCAGCCCGCCCACCGACAGGGCAACTGAAGCTTTCTTT.

This chain links TRBV27 with TRBJ2-5; 10 bases fit TRBD1. There are 15 residues in the CDR3. The germline gives CDR1 MNHEY, CDR2 SMNVEV (reference sequence). J gave up 5 bases and V 3 bases, and 6 bases lay outside the gene matches. CDR3 in DNA: TGTGCCAGCAGTTTCGGGACAGGGGTCTTGGAGACCCAGTACTTC. It codes for CASSFGTGVLETQYF.

This chain joins TRBV10-3 and TRBJ2-7; 7 bases fit TRBD2. This CDR3 contains 13 residues. V gave up 6 bases and J gave up 0 bases; unmatched junction bases: 2. Germline CDR1 ENHRY, CDR2 SYGVKD. CDR3 sequence: CAIRAGDSYEQYF. As DNA, the CDR3 is TGTGCCATCAGGGCGGGGGACTCCTACGAGCAGTACTTC.

J is TRBJ2-6 and V is TRBV12-3 or TRBV12-4; perhaps TRBD1 as D (5 bases). The CDR3 runs to 18 residues. Trimming removed 4 bases from V and 0 bases from J, with 16 bases in between. CDR3 bases: TGTGCCAGCAGTTCCCTCAGGGCTTTGGACTCTGGGGCCAACGTCCTGACTTTC. Translated: CASSSLRALDSGANVLTF.

This clonotype was seen only a few times. The CDR3, as DNA: TGCAGCGCTACCGGGAGGGCAGGGGGTATGGGCTACACCTTC. As protein: CSATGRAGGMGYTF. The chain is built from TRBV29-1 and TRBJ1-2; 7 nucleotides align to TRBD1. The CDR3 covers 14 residues. Germline CDR1 is SQVTM and CDR2 is ANQGSEA. The V gene end was trimmed by 7 bases and the J gene end by 8 bases; junction bases not matched to a gene: 16.

This clonotype has more than one count but fewer than ten. This chain connects TRBV15 to TRBJ1-6; D is unclear. CDR1 is LNHNV, CDR2 YYDKDF, per germline (reference sequence). This CDR3 has 13 amino acids. V shed 5 bases and J shed 3 bases, with 5 bases lying between them. The CDR3 reads CATSRSYNSPLHF. The CDR3 DNA reads as TGTGCCACCAGCCGGAGCTATAATTCACCCCTCCACTTT.

The gene calls are TRBV29-1 and TRBJ2-5; D could derive from TRBD1 or TRBD2 (5 bases each). The CDR3 length is 13 residues. In germline, CDR1 is SQVTM, CDR2 ANQGSEA. With 6 bases removed from V and 5 bases from J, the gap between germline ends came to 16 bases. As DNA, the CDR3 is TGCAGCGTCGATGTCAGGGAGTCGGAGACCCAGTACTTC. Its translation is CSVDVRESETQYF.

This clonotype was detected ten times or more. The CDR3 loop is CSARTRPLAGPSYEQYF. DNA of the CDR3: TGCAGTGCTAGGACTCGACCACTAGCGGGACCTTCCTACGAGCAGTACTTC. The genes are TRBV20-1 and TRBJ2-7, with TRBD2 matching 10 bases. The germline CDR1 and CDR2 sequences are DFQATT and SNEGSKA (reference sequence). V lost 3 bases and J lost 1; bases outside the gene matches: 12. The CDR3 covers 17 residues.

In this sample, this clonotype turned up many times. The V and J genes are TRBV7-9 and TRBJ1-5, with a tentative D call TRBD1 (5 bases). Germline V gene data show CDR1 as SEHNR and CDR2 as FQNEAQ (reference sequence). The CDR3 covers 16 residues. V was trimmed by 3 bases and J by 0 bases, leaving 12 bases between them. The CDR3 bases are TGTGCCAGCAGCTTGGACACAACTTATAGCAATCAGCCCCAGCATTTT. Protein sequence: CASSLDTTYSNQPQHF.

This clonotype was detected ten times or more. One end of the junction does not line up with germline, which may come from a read error. V is TRBV11-1 and J is TRBJ1-1; the D is unclear. Per the germline V gene, CDR1 is SGHAT and CDR2 is FQDESV (reference sequence). The CDR3 is 11 amino acids. The CDR3 coding sequence is TGTGCCAGCAGCTTAGGGGCGAGGATCCTCTTT. The encoded protein is CASSLGARILF.

V and J are TRBV11-1 and TRBJ2-2, with 15 bases that match TRBD2. Germline trimming cut 5 bases from V and 7 bases from J; bases unmatched to any gene: 8. CDR3 length: 17 residues. Germline CDR1 SGHAT, CDR2 FQDESV (reference sequence). For the CDR3, the DNA is TGTGCCAGCAGCCTCCGGACTAGCGGGAGGGCTGACGGGGAGCTGTTTTTT. Its translation is CASSLRTSGRADGELFF.

In its sample, this clonotype was seen many times. V gene TRBV10-2 combines with J gene TRBJ1-2; 8 nucleotides line up with TRBD1. The V segment lost 7 bases and the J segment 3 bases; nucleotides outside the gene matches: 10. CDR3 length equals 15 residues. Germline CDR1 is WSHSY and CDR2 is SAAADI. DNA for the CDR3: TGCGCCAGCACACCCTCGGGACAGGTGCACTATGGCTACACCTTC. Protein sequence: CASTPSGQVHYGYTF.

A few counts support this clonotype. The chain employs TRBV5-5 and TRBJ1-5, with 11 bases matching TRBD1. The CDR3 length is 16 residues. Per germline, CDR1 SGHKS and CDR2 YYEKEE (reference sequence). J lost 5 bases, V lost 1 base, and 5 bases had no gene match. CDR3 sequence: CASSLRTGGVYQPQHF. In nucleotides, the CDR3 is TGTGCCAGCAGCTTGAGGACAGGGGGCGTTTATCAGCCCCAGCATTTT.

This clonotype has a count of ten or more. The rearrangement joins TRBV19 to TRBJ2-2; D is unclear. The CDR3 runs 14 residues. CDR1 and CDR2 (germline): LNHDA, SQIVND (reference sequence). Trimming stripped 2 bases from V and 0 bases from J, with 4 bases between. The CDR3 bases are TGTGCCAGTAGTATAACAGCGAACACCGGGGAGCTGTTTTTT. Translated: CASSITANTGELFF.

This clonotype appeared once. This chain uses TRBV6-4 with TRBJ1-1, with 7 bases identical to TRBD1. This CDR3 region has 13 residues. Looked up from germline, CDR1 is MRHNA and CDR2 is SNTAGT. The trim removed 6 bases at V and 10 bases at J, leaving 11 bases unmatched. The CDR3 DNA is TGTGCCAGCAGAGAGTACAGGGGCAGCGGAGCTTTCTTT. This encodes CASREYRGSGAFF.

This clonotype was seen a handful of times. The chain joins TRBV29-1 to TRBJ2-5, with D perhaps matching TRBD1 or TRBD2 (5 bases each). Trimming cost V 8 bases and J 5 bases, with 21 bases left between them. Germline V lookup: CDR1 SQVTM, CDR2 ANQGSEA. The CDR3 runs 14 residues. For the CDR3, the DNA is TGCAGCTCCGGGGCCCTAGCTGCGGGCGAGACCCAGTACTTC. Its translation: CSSGALAAGETQYF.

This clonotype appeared once. The genes are TRBV9 and TRBJ1-5, with D perhaps matching TRBD1 (5 bases). The CDR3 is 15 amino acids. Germline lookup yields CDR1 SGDLS and CDR2 YYNGEE. V dropped 0 bases and J dropped 7 bases, with 14 bases sitting between them. DNA of the CDR3: TGTGCCAGCAGCGTAGTAACTGGGGGTGAGCAGCCCCAGCATTTT. Translation gives CASSVVTGGEQPQHF.

This clonotype appeared a few times. The V call is TRBV7-9, the J call TRBJ2-7; the match to TRBD1 covers 9 bases. The CDR3 has 17 residues. V shed 5 bases and J 2 bases; nucleotides not matched to a gene: 13. Germline CDR1 reads SEHNR; CDR2 reads FQNEAQ (reference sequence). Here the CDR3 reads CASSGPRIGQGTYEQYF. CDR3 coding DNA: TGTGCCAGCAGCGGTCCGCGAATAGGACAGGGGACCTACGAGCAGTACTTC.

This clonotype was picked up a small number of times. The chain couples TRBV7-6 to TRBJ2-3; 7 positions match TRBD2. This CDR3 is 14 amino acids long. J gave up 4 bases and V 1 base, and 2 bases lay outside the gene matches. Germline CDR1 is SGHVS and CDR2 is FNYEAQ. The DNA for the CDR3 is TGTGCCAGCAGCTTAGGCGGGAGCGCAGATACGCAGTATTTT. Amino acids: CASSLGGSADTQYF.

As concerns this clonotype: This may be a read error: a much more frequent sequence differs by one nucleotide. V gene TRBV5-5 combines with J gene TRBJ2-7, with a tentative D call TRBD2 (6 bases). CDR1 is SGHKS and CDR2 is YYEKEE in the germline V gene (reference sequence). The CDR3 extends over 11 amino acids. CDR3 nucleotides: TGTGTCAGCAATCGGGAGTACGAGCAGTACTTC. Translating gives CVSNREYEQYF.

This clonotype appeared once. The chain joins TRBV5-1 to TRBJ1-5, with a possible D match to TRBD1 (5 bases). V dropped 5 bases and J dropped 6 bases, with 15 bases sitting between them. CDR3 length: 14 amino acids. From germline, CDR1 is SGHRS and CDR2 YFSETQ. CDR3 loop: CASSVYRGSQPQHF. For the CDR3, the DNA is TGCGCCAGCAGTGTTTACCGGGGCAGTCAGCCCCAGCATTTT.

The CDR3 DNA follows: TGCAGTGCTAGAGACCCCCGACTAGCGGGGATGGAGACCCAGTACTTC. This sequence encodes CSARDPRLAGMETQYF. The chain links TRBV20-1 to TRBJ2-5, with 11 bases identical to TRBD2. Unmatched junction bases numbered 8, after V lost 0 bases and J lost 5 bases. The germline V gene has CDR1 DFQATT and CDR2 SNEGSKA (reference sequence). The length of the CDR3 is 16 residues.